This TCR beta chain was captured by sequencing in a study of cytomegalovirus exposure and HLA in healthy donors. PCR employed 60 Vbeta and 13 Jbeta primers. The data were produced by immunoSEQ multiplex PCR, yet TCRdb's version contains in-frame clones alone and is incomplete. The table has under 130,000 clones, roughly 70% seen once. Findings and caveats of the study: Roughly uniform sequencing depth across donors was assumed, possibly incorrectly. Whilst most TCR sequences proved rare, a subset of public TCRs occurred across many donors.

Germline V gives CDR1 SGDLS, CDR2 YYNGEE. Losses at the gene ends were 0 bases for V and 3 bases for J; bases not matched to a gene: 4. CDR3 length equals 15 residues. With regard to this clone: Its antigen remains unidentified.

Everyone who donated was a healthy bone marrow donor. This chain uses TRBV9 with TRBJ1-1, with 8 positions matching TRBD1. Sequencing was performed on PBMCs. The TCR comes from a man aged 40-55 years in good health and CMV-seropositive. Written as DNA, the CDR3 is TGTGCCAGCAGCGTAGCTACGACAGGGGACACTGAAGCTTTCTTT. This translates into CASSVATTGDTEAFF.